A selection of T cell receptor beta chains follows, all from one sample in a study of T cells in Graves' hyperthyroidism and ophthalmopathy. TCRdb reprocessed the multiplex PCR reads via MiXCR and lists one record per CDR3 protein. The sample contains 370,000 or so distinct CDR3 sequences, 20% to 25% of which appear only once. Sequencing was carried out using blood. The origin of the receptors is a man over 45 with Graves' hyperthyroidism. CDR3s include the opening cysteine and the closing phenylalanine or tryptophan. The D gene is left open where the match is weak. Size is stated for part of the rows, as once, few or many counts, or as a class when the clone is expanded.

d_call,clone_size,j_call,v_call,cdr3_aa,cdr3_nt
TRBD2,few,TRBJ2-1,TRBV6-1,CASSFTSGGYNEQFF,TGTGCCAGCAGTTTCACTAGCGGGGGTTACAATGAGCAGTTCTTC
.,.,TRBJ2-1,TRBV7-2,CASSLARLLSEQFF,TGTGCCAGCAGCTTAGCGAGACTACTGTCCGAGCAGTTCTTC
.,.,TRBJ2-7,TRBV7-2,CASSLGRGPWVNEQYF,TGTGCCAGCAGCTTGGGGCGGGGGCCTTGGGTCAACGAGCAGTACTTC
.,many,TRBJ2-7,TRBV7-9,CASSLSGQVIYEQYF,TGTGCCAGCAGCTTATCCGGGCAGGTAATCTACGAGCAGTACTTC
.,.,TRBJ2-1,TRBV12-5,CASGRPSEGAEEQFF,TGTGCTAGTGGCCGACCTAGCGAAGGTGCGGAGGAGCAGTTCTTC
TRBD2,.,TRBJ2-7,TRBV12-3/TRBV12-4,CASSLRLLGLARDEQYF,TGTGCCAGCAGTTTAAGATTACTCGGACTAGCACGGGACGAGCAGTACTTC
TRBD2,.,TRBJ2-7,TRBV7-9,CASSLDGTSFNEQYF,TGTGCCAGCAGCTTAGATGGGACTAGCTTCAACGAGCAGTACTTC
TRBD2,many,TRBJ2-7,TRBV11-2,CASSVLAGGPSEQYF,TGTGCCAGCAGCGTACTAGCGGGAGGGCCGAGCGAGCAGTACTTC
.,.,TRBJ1-5,TRBV7-6,CASSFNWGVYSNQPQHF,TGTGCCAGCAGCTTCAACTGGGGGGTTTATAGCAATCAGCCCCAGCATTTT
.,many,TRBJ2-1,TRBV3-1,CASSLDRSYNEQFF,TGTGCCAGCAGCTTGGACAGATCCTACAATGAGCAGTTCTTC
.,.,TRBJ1-1,TRBV7-3,CASSSDFTEAFF,TGTGCCAGCAGCTCGGATTTCACTGAAGCTTTCTTT
.,many,TRBJ2-2,TRBV19,CASSIRVWAQATGELFF,TGTGCCAGTAGTATCAGAGTTTGGGCGCAGGCCACCGGGGAGCTGTTTTTT
TRBD1,many,TRBJ1-1,TRBV2,CASSLGGTGLMEAFF,TGTGCCAGCAGTCTTGGCGGGACAGGGTTAATGGAAGCTTTCTTT
TRBD2,.,TRBJ2-5,TRBV10-3,CAISEGGSPGRAQYF,TGTGCCATCAGTGAAGGAGGCAGTCCGGGGAGGGCCCAGTACTTC
TRBD1,many,TRBJ1-2,TRBV27,CASSSRTGGRYTF,TGTGCCAGCAGTTCGAGGACAGGGGGCCGCTACACCTTC
.,.,TRBJ1-2,TRBV7-6,CASSLGSYYGYTF,TGTGCCAGCAGCTTGGGAAGTTACTATGGCTACACCTTC
TRBD2,few,TRBJ2-7,TRBV5-1,CASSLYAGGSEQYF,TGCGCCAGCAGCTTGTACGCGGGAGGTAGTGAGCAGTACTTC
TRBD2,many,TRBJ2-2,TRBV27,CASRPPASGRAGELFF,TGTGCCAGCAGGCCTCCGGCTAGCGGGAGGGCCGGGGAGCTGTTTTTT
TRBD1,.,TRBJ1-1,TRBV4-1,CASSPAGTGGVAIAFF,TGCGCCAGCAGCCCCGCCGGGACAGGGGGCGTCGCAATAGCTTTCTTT
.,few,TRBJ2-1,TRBV10-1,CASSESVLRVGEQFF,TGCGCCAGCAGTGAGTCGGTCCTCCGAGTGGGTGAGCAGTTCTTC
.,few,TRBJ2-3,TRBV29-1,CSVEGGDTQYF,TGCAGCGTTGAGGGGGGAGATACGCAGTATTTT
.,.,TRBJ2-7,TRBV11-2,CASSFLGGRWEQYF,TGTGCCAGCAGCTTTTTAGGGGGGAGATGGGAGCAGTACTTC
TRBD1,.,TRBJ1-1,TRBV10-2,CASSESIAGGKDTEAFF,TGCGCCAGCAGTGAGTCGATCGCAGGGGGGAAGGACACTGAAGCTTTCTTT
.,.,TRBJ1-2,TRBV6-1,CASRNTDIRNYGYTF,TGTGCCAGCAGAAACACGGACATCCGAAACTATGGCTACACCTTC
.,few,TRBJ2-3,TRBV28,CASSFRRGTTDTQYF,TGTGCCAGCAGTTTTCGTCGTGGTACCACAGATACGCAGTATTTT
.,.,TRBJ2-3,TRBV9,CASSVALPPDTQYF,TGTGCCAGCAGCGTAGCTCTGCCCCCCGATACGCAGTATTTT
.,many,TRBJ2-3,TRBV7-3,CASSRTSTDTQYF,TGTGCCAGCAGCCGGACTAGCACAGATACGCAGTATTTT
.,few,TRBJ2-3,TRBV5-4,CASSWEGASTDTQYF,TGTGCCAGCAGCTGGGAGGGGGCTAGCACAGATACGCAGTATTTT
TRBD2,few,TRBJ2-7,TRBV28,CASSLPREDDEQYF,TGTGCCAGCAGTTTACCCCGGGAGGACGACGAGCAGTACTTC
TRBD2,.,TRBJ2-7,TRBV28,CASSSSGSRPSYEQYF,TGTGCCAGCAGCTCTAGCGGGAGTCGCCCCTCCTACGAGCAGTACTTC
.,.,TRBJ1-1,TRBV6-1,CASSPDRVAFF,TGTGCCAGCAGCCCCGACAGAGTGGCTTTCTTT
TRBD2,many,TRBJ2-7,TRBV5-1,CASSKGLDYEQYF,TGCGCCAGCAGCAAAGGACTAGACTACGAGCAGTACTTC
TRBD2,.,TRBJ2-1,TRBV7-9,CASSYGASGYNEQFF,TGTGCCAGCAGCTACGGGGCTAGCGGATACAATGAGCAGTTCTTC
.,few,TRBJ1-2,TRBV5-1,CASSLTPGYRYGYTF,TGCGCCAGCAGCTTGACCCCGGGGTATCGCTATGGCTACACCTTC
.,.,TRBJ1-2,TRBV20-1,CSARDLETGVANYGYTF,TGCAGTGCTAGAGATCTGGAGACAGGAGTAGCTAACTATGGCTACACCTTC
.,.,TRBJ2-1,TRBV12-3/TRBV12-4,CASRLWETNNKQFF,TGTGCCAGCAGGCTCTGGGAGACAAACAATAAGCAGTTCTTC
.,.,TRBJ1-4,TRBV12-3/TRBV12-4,CASRGGGTTNEKLFF,TGTGCCAGCAGAGGGGGGGGAACGACTAATGAAAAACTGTTTTTT
.,many,TRBJ1-1,TRBV12-3/TRBV12-4,CASSLDSRAFF,TGTGCCAGCAGTCTGGATAGTAGGGCTTTCTTT
.,.,TRBJ2-3,TRBV5-1,CASSSGWGTDTQYF,TGCGCCAGCAGCTCCGGGTGGGGCACAGATACGCAGTATTTT
TRBD2,few,TRBJ2-7,TRBV6-1,CASSRTSAYEQYF,TGTGCCAGCAGTAGGACTAGCGCCTACGAGCAGTACTTC
.,.,TRBJ2-7,TRBV4-1,CASRAQGDGNEQYF,TGCGCCAGCAGGGCCCAGGGAGATGGAAACGAGCAGTACTTC
.,.,TRBJ1-5,TRBV12-5,CASGLYVRESPQHF,TGTGCTAGTGGTTTGTATGTCCGGGAATCGCCCCAGCATTTT
.,many,TRBJ1-1,TRBV12-3/TRBV12-4,CASSLGENTEAFF,TGTGCCAGCAGTTTAGGGGAGAACACTGAAGCTTTCTTT
.,few,TRBJ2-5,TRBV7-9,CASSPAQETQYF,TGTGCCAGCAGCCCTGCTCAAGAGACCCAGTACTTC
.,.,TRBJ2-7,TRBV12-3/TRBV12-4,CASSPAVGSGQYF,TGTGCCAGCAGCCCGGCCGTGGGGAGCGGGCAGTACTTC
.,few,TRBJ1-5,TRBV27,CASSLFSPGGQWPQHF,TGTGCCAGCAGTTTATTCTCTCCGGGGGGACAATGGCCCCAGCATTTT
.,many,TRBJ1-1,TRBV18,CASSSKDGEEAFF,TGTGCCAGCTCCTCAAAGGACGGGGAAGAAGCTTTCTTT
.,few,TRBJ2-7,TRBV7-9,CASSPRDLPYEQYF,TGTGCCAGCAGCCCAAGGGACTTACCCTACGAGCAGTACTTC
TRBD2,many,TRBJ2-3,TRBV3-1,CASSRRSSGGDTQYF,TGTGCCAGCAGCCGAAGGTCTAGCGGGGGAGATACGCAGTATTTT
.,few,TRBJ1-2,TRBV6-1,CASWRGGYGYTF,TGTGCCAGCTGGCGGGGGGGCTATGGCTACACCTTC
TRBD2,few,TRBJ2-5,TRBV25-1,CASSFTAGGGETQYF,TGTGCCAGCAGTTTCACAGCGGGAGGCGGGGAGACCCAGTACTTC
TRBD2,.,TRBJ2-7,TRBV2,CASLSGRSSYEQYF,TGTGCCAGCCTTAGCGGGAGGAGCTCCTACGAGCAGTACTTC
.,few,TRBJ2-5,TRBV20-1,CSARGPEGETQYF,TGCAGTGCTAGAGGTCCAGAGGGAGAGACCCAGTACTTC
TRBD1,.,TRBJ1-4,TRBV10-3,CAIRKGQQTATNEKLFF,TGTGCCATCAGGAAGGGACAGCAAACCGCAACTAATGAAAAACTGTTTTTT